These 11 T cell receptor beta chains came from one sample sequenced in a study of CD8+CD57+ T cells in acquired aplastic anemia. Researchers used genomic DNA as the template to profile TCR beta VDJ and CDR3. A single record per CDR3 protein comes from TCRdb applying MiXCR to the reads. The sample yields about 120,000 distinct CDR3 sequences, approximately 50% seen once. CD8+CD57+ cell expansion had been shown by flow cytometry in patients chosen for sequencing. The sample comprised sorted CD4+, CD8+, or CD8+CD57+ T cells (not recorded which) from PBMCs. The source of these receptors is a human donor with aplastic anemia.

J is TRBJ2-1 and V is TRBV14; unclear D gene. CDR1 is SGHDN and CDR2 is FVKESK in the germline V gene. The CDR3 covers 13 residues. The V end lost 0 bases, the J end lost 8 bases, and 8 bases lay between the germline ends. CDR3 protein: CASSQDRLHEQFF. CDR3 DNA sequence: TGTGCCAGCAGCCAAGATCGTTTACATGAGCAGTTCTTC.

The chain uses TRBV9 and TRBJ2-7; TRBD1 might be the D (6 bases). Germline V lookup: CDR1 SGDLS, CDR2 YYNGEE. This CDR3 is 13 amino acids long. V lost 9 bases and J lost 6, with 19 bases in between. CDR3 DNA: TGTGCCAACTCGAACAGGGTCCGCCCCGAGCAGTACTTC. Its protein is CANSNRVRPEQYF. Supplemented by reference TRBV9 and TRBJ2-7, the full variable domain reads DSGVTQTPKHLITATGQRVTLRCSPRSGDLSVYWYQQSLDQGLQFLIQYYNGEERAKGNILERFSAQQFPDLHSELNLSSLELGDSALYFCANSNRVRPEQYFGPGTRLTVT.

This clonotype has ten or more counts. The CDR3 region is CASSAGPIGRRLRADTQYF. DNA of the CDR3: TGTGCCAGCAGCGCAGGTCCTATTGGGCGTCGTCTCCGGGCAGATACGCAGTATTTT. The chain employs TRBV7-1 and TRBJ2-3; no definite D call. TRBV7-1 counts as an open reading frame of uncertain function. Trimming took 5 bases from V and 4 from J, leaving 28 bases between them. The CDR3 has 19 residues.

This clonotype occurred a few times. This sequence joins TRBV27 and TRBJ1-5; TRBD1 agrees at 9 bases. Germline V CDR1 and CDR2: MNHEY, SMNVEV (reference sequence). The CDR3 extends over 18 amino acids. J was trimmed by 3 bases and V by 5 bases; bases with no gene match: 14. As DNA, the CDR3 is TGTGCCAGCAGTGGTACTCCGGGACAGGGCCGCATCAATCAGCCCCAGCATTTT. It codes for CASSGTPGQGRINQPQHF.

The gene calls are TRBV25-1 and TRBJ1-2; 8 nucleotides match TRBD1. CDR1 and CDR2 from the germline V gene are MGHDK and SYGVNS. This CDR3 has 14 residues. The V segment lost 6 bases and the J segment 6 bases; nucleotides outside the gene matches: 9. The CDR3 DNA sequence: TGTGCCAGCAGCCCCTGGAAACAGGGGGATGGCTACACCTTC. Protein sequence: CASSPWKQGDGYTF.

The chain joins TRBV24-1 to TRBJ1-2, with 9 bases lining up with TRBD1. Germline CDR1 KGHDR, CDR2 SFDVKD. With 4 bases clipped from V and 8 bases from J, the junction kept 7 bases outside the gene matches. CDR3 length: 14 residues. Written as DNA, the CDR3 is TGTGCCACCAGTGACCCTGACAGGGGGGTCGGCTACACCTTC. Protein: CATSDPDRGVGYTF.

The chain uses TRBV2 and TRBJ1-5; D remains ambiguous. The CDR3 is 14 amino acids. Germline assignment: CDR1 SNHLY and CDR2 FYNNEI. V was pared by 5 bases and J by 6 bases, with 14 bases between. CDR3 sequence reads: CASSRLLGIQPQHF. The CDR3 nucleotides are TGTGCCAGCAGTCGTTTACTGGGAATTCAGCCCCAGCATTTT.

The rearrangement uses TRBV18 and TRBJ1-6; D unclear. In germline, CDR1 is KGHSH, CDR2 LQKENI. The V and J ends lost 2 bases and 5 bases respectively, with 4 bases between them. The CDR3 covers 13 residues. The CDR3 spells CASSPGDNSPLHF. As DNA, the CDR3 is TGTGCCAGCTCACCAGGCGATAATTCACCCCTCCACTTT.

The chain combines TRBV10-3 with TRBJ2-1; TRBD2 matches 9 bases. J gave up 8 bases and V 6 bases, and 5 bases lay outside the gene matches. This CDR3 has 13 amino acids. Germline V lookup: CDR1 ENHRY, CDR2 SYGVKD. The CDR3 protein is CAIRTSGLDEQFF. CDR3 nucleotide sequence: TGTGCCATCAGGACTAGCGGCCTCGATGAGCAGTTCTTC.

This clonotype was counted a few times. The genes are TRBV2 and TRBJ1-5; weak D call: TRBD1 (5 bases). Trimming stripped 3 bases from V and 7 bases from J, with 10 bases between. The germline gives CDR1 SNHLY, CDR2 FYNNEI. The CDR3 covers 13 residues. CDR3 sequence reads: CASSDQGGQPQHF. The CDR3 region has the DNA TGTGCCAGCAGTGACCAGGGCGGGCAGCCCCAGCATTTT.

In its sample, this clonotype was seen a few times. The chain couples TRBV15 to TRBJ1-5; no clear D. CDR1 LNHNV and CDR2 YYDKDF come from the germline V gene (reference sequence). V was shortened by 4 bases and J by 7 bases, with 14 bases between the two germline ends. The CDR3 extends over 14 amino acids. The CDR3 coding sequence is TGTGCCACCAGCAATGGACTGGAAGGCCAGCCCCAGCATTTT. Residues: CATSNGLEGQPQHF. Full variable domain (outside the CDR3, taken from reference TRBV15 and TRBJ1-5): DAMVIQNPRYQVTQFGKPVTLSCSQTLNHNVMYWYQQKSSQAPKLLFHYYDKDFNNEADTPDNFQSRRPNTSFCFLDIRSPGLGDTAMYLCATSNGLEGQPQHFGDGTRLSIL.